The T cell receptor (beta chain) described here comes from a study of CD8+ T cells in alopecia areata. Study as a whole: Donors of skin were C3H/HeJ mice aged roughly 6-12 months with spontaneous alopecia, and recipients were roughly 6-11-week-old female C3H/HeJ mice. Overall study results and limits: The study found higher clonality in lesional than normal scalp, especially in alopecia totalis/universalis. Alphabeta T cells residing in normal skin are also sequenced in scalp samples.

It was cDNA, reverse transcribed from extracted RNA, that served as the sequencing template. Profiling relied on immunoSEQ multiplex PCR, and the TCRdb table lists in-frame clones only, not all of them. The sample was found to contain over 250,000 clones, and every one recurs. This clone was detected a few times. Antigen unknown. Germline and genes: mouse. The read ends 4 residues shy of where the CDR3 ends; the end is completed using the germline J gene. The V and J ends lost 5 bases and 0 bases, in that order; junction bases with no gene match: 4. The CDR3 extends over 15 amino acids. Germline V gene data show CDR1 as NSHNY and CDR2 as SYGAGN. Using CD4, CD8alpha, NKG2D, NKG2ACE and other markers, pooled cutaneous lymph node cells were sorted.

The V call is TRBV13-1, the J call TRBJ2-3, with 9 bases that match TRBD2. The origin of this receptor is a C3H/HeJ mouse with alopecia areata. This strain's MHC haplotype is H2-k. The specimen was CD4+ T cells sorted from a lymph node. Partial CDR3 DNA: TGTGCCAGCAGGGTAGACTGGGGGAGTGCAGAA. This sequence encodes CASRVDWGSAE. The entire CDR3 protein is CASRVDWGSAETLYF.